The 32 T cell receptor beta chains in this list originate from one sample, sequenced in a study of blood T cell repertoires in COVID-19 (dated by TCRdb to 2018 to 2021). Library preparation used the immunoSEQ multiplex PCR assay. TCRdb took over this immuneACCESS table, retaining in-frame rearrangements with V and J assigned. Such tables are incomplete; in checked studies, under half of the missing clones stem from an unresolved V gene, and the remainder is unexplained. For this sample the table gives tens of thousands of clones, of which around 89% were detected only once. Around 10% of the sample comes from the top ten. The specimen was peripheral blood. These receptors came from a man in his 70s with active or convalescent COVID-19.

The rearrangement uses TRBV6-5 and TRBJ1-1; D unclear. Trimming took 5 bases from V and 2 from J, leaving 12 bases between them. CDR1 is MNHEY, CDR2 SVGAGI, per germline. This CDR3 comprises 14 residues. CDR3 region: CASSPNPSNTEAFF. The CDR3 coding sequence is TGTGCCAGCAGTCCTAATCCTTCAAACACTGAAGCTTTCTTT.

This clone was picked up one time. V gene TRBV6-1 combines with J gene TRBJ2-5, with TRBD2 matching 7 bases. The CDR3 is 14 residues long. The germline gives CDR1 MNHNS, CDR2 SASEGT. V was clipped by 3 bases and J by 2 bases; unmatched bases: 3. CDR3 amino acids: CASSDGGGQETQYF. The CDR3 DNA reads as TGTGCCAGCAGTGACGGCGGGGGACAAGAGACCCAGTACTTC.

CDR3 nucleotide sequence: TGTGCCAGCAGCTCGGGACAGTTCTTCACAGATACGCAGTATTTT. Its protein is CASSSGQFFTDTQYF. V usage is TRBV5-8 and J usage is TRBJ2-3; 7 bases map to TRBD1. Germline V gives CDR1 SGHTS, CDR2 YDEGEE. J gave up 2 bases and V 3 bases, and 6 bases lay outside the gene matches. This CDR3 contains 15 residues. The full variable domain, its missing parts supplied by reference TRBV5-8 and TRBJ2-3, is EAGVTQSPTHLIKTRGQQATLRCSPISGHTSVYWYQQALGLGLQFLLWYDEGEERNRGNFPPRFSGRQFPNYSSELNVNALELEDSALYLCASSSGQFFTDTQYFGPGTRLTVL.

The CDR3 bases are TGTGCCTCCCGCCCGGTGCAAGAGACCCAGTACTTC. Protein sequence: CASRPVQETQYF. The J gene is TRBJ2-5, the V gene TRBV30; D gene ambiguous. The CDR3 spans 12 residues. Trimming pared 7 bases from V and 2 bases from J, leaving 11 bases between. Germline CDR1 is GTSNPN and CDR2 is SVGIG (reference sequence).

The chain is built from TRBV19 and TRBJ1-4; D is ambiguous. Germline assignment: CDR1 LNHDA and CDR2 SQIVND (reference sequence). The ends were cut back, 4 bases at V and 4 bases at J, with 7 bases in the middle. The CDR3 covers 13 residues. The CDR3 reads CASSTRGNEKLFF. The CDR3, as DNA: TGTGCCAGTAGTACACGGGGTAATGAAAAACTGTTTTTT.

This clone occurred a few times. The J gene is TRBJ1-1, the V gene TRBV5-1, with 7 bases fitting TRBD1. After removal of 4 bases from V and 5 bases from J, the junction contained 8 bases not matched to a gene. The CDR3 is 14 amino acids. In germline, CDR1 is SGHRS, CDR2 YFSETQ. The CDR3, as DNA: TGCGCCAGCAGCGAGAACCGACAGGGAACTGAAGCTTTCTTT. This gives the protein CASSENRQGTEAFF.

V gene TRBV3-1 (or the pseudogene TRBV3-2) combines with J gene TRBJ2-3; D is ambiguous. The CDR3 totals 13 residues. The V end lost 1 base, the J end lost 4 bases, and 6 bases lay between the germline ends. Germline lookup yields CDR1 LGHDT and CDR2 YNNKEL (reference sequence). In nucleotides, the CDR3 is TGTGCCAGCAGCCAAGGAGGCCCAGATACGCAGTATTTT. Amino acids: CASSQGGPDTQYF.

V is TRBV19 and J is TRBJ1-5, with 11 bases that match TRBD1. There are 18 residues in the CDR3. The V gene's germline CDR1 is LNHDA and CDR2 SQIVND (reference sequence). Trimming cost V 5 bases and J 3 bases; bases outside gene matches: 12. In nucleotides, the CDR3 is TGTGCCAGTAGTGAATGGACAGGGGGCGCTTCCTTCAATCAGCCCCAGCATTTT. This encodes CASSEWTGGASFNQPQHF.

This clone was counted only a few times. DNA for the CDR3: TGTGCCAGCAGCTTACAGGGTTTAACTGAAGCTTTCTTT. It specifies CASSLQGLTEAFF. This chain joins TRBV7-9 and TRBJ1-1; perhaps TRBD1 as D (5 bases). V dropped 2 bases and J dropped 5 bases, with 9 bases sitting between them. Germline CDR1 SEHNR, CDR2 FQNEAQ (reference sequence). The CDR3 is made up of 13 amino acids.

V usage is TRBV7-2 and J usage is TRBJ2-3, with 9 bases that match TRBD2. The CDR3 is 15 residues long. The trim removed 5 bases at V and 2 bases at J, leaving 5 bases unmatched. Germline CDR1 and CDR2: SGHTA and FQGNSA. For the CDR3, the DNA is TGTGCCAGCAGCCAGGGACTAGCCCCCACAGATACGCAGTATTTT. It codes for CASSQGLAPTDTQYF. The whole variable domain, filled in from reference TRBV7-2 and TRBJ2-3, reads GAGVSQSPSNKVTEKGKDVELRCDPISGHTALYWYRQSLGQGLEFLIYFQGNSAPDKSGLPSDRFSAERTGGSVSTLTIQRTQQEDSAVYLCASSQGLAPTDTQYFGPGTRLTVL.

This rearrangement joins TRBV28 to TRBJ2-7, with 10 bases that match TRBD1. The V segment lost 6 bases and the J segment 5 bases; nucleotides outside the gene matches: 10. Germline V CDR1 and CDR2: MDHEN, SYDVKM. The CDR3 is 15 residues long. The CDR3 reads CASSRGGTGAHEQYF. DNA of the CDR3: TGTGCCAGCAGCCGCGGAGGGACAGGGGCCCACGAGCAGTACTTC.

This clone was seen more than once but under ten times. The chain recombines TRBV19 with TRBJ1-2; TRBD1 might be the D (6 bases). CDR1 and CDR2 (germline): LNHDA, SQIVND (reference sequence). V lost 7 bases to trimming and J lost 4 bases, with 13 bases between them. CDR3 length equals 13 residues. The CDR3 DNA reads as TGTGCCAGTAAGGAGACAGGAATCTATGGCTACACCTTC. Its translation is CASKETGIYGYTF.

This clone was counted once. The CDR3 coding sequence is TGCGCCAGCAGCCCGCTTGGAGGACTTCGGGGGGAAGCTTTCTTT. The encoded protein is CASSPLGGLRGEAFF. V is TRBV5-1 and J is TRBJ1-1; D perhaps matches TRBD1 (5 bases). Per the germline V gene, CDR1 is SGHRS and CDR2 is YFSETQ. This CDR3 contains 15 residues. The germline V and J ends were trimmed by 4 bases and 8 bases, with 21 bases remaining between them.

The chain combines TRBV14 with TRBJ1-1; D possibly corresponds to TRBD1 (5 bases). Germline V lookup: CDR1 SGHDN, CDR2 FVKESK. CDR3 length equals 14 residues. The germline V and J ends were trimmed by 4 bases and 10 bases, with 19 bases remaining between them. The CDR3 loop is CASSPTSRLGGAFF. Here the CDR3 DNA reads TGTGCCAGCAGCCCGACCTCCCGACTGGGGGGAGCTTTCTTT.

This chain joins TRBV5-1 and TRBJ2-7, with D maybe TRBD1 (6 bases). CDR1 and CDR2 from the germline V gene are SGHRS and YFSETQ. The CDR3 loop spans 16 amino acids. V was trimmed by 0 bases and J by 0 bases, leaving 13 bases between them. Written as DNA, the CDR3 is TGCGCCAGCAGCTTGGGGCCAGGGGCCAACTCCTACGAGCAGTACTTC. Translating gives CASSLGPGANSYEQYF.

The chain recombines TRBV19 with TRBJ1-1; 12 positions match TRBD1. Looked up from germline, CDR1 is LNHDA and CDR2 is SQIVND (reference sequence). The CDR3 consists of 14 residues. V lost 3 bases and J lost 8; bases outside the gene matches: 4. CDR3 coding DNA: TGTGCCAGTAGTATCGGGACAGGGGGCTTGGAAGCTTTCTTT. Protein product: CASSIGTGGLEAFF.

V is TRBV20-1 and J is TRBJ1-4; D is ambiguous. Germline values: CDR1 DFQATT, CDR2 SNEGSKA (reference sequence). The CDR3 contains 13 residues. Trimming shortened V by 3 bases and J by 5 bases, and 10 bases separated the two germline ends. CDR3 amino acids: CSASPEGNEKLFF. CDR3 nucleotides: TGCAGTGCTAGTCCGGAGGGAAATGAAAAACTGTTTTTT.

The rearrangement joins TRBV4-3 to TRBJ1-2; 9 bases map to TRBD1. Per germline, CDR1 LGHNA and CDR2 YSLEER. This CDR3 is 16 amino acids long. The ends lost 1 base at V and 7 bases at J; junction bases unmatched: 10. Here the CDR3 DNA reads TGCGCCAGCAGCCAAGGAGGGACAGGGTTAACGGGTGGCTACACCTTC. It codes for CASSQGGTGLTGGYTF.

The chain employs TRBV4-1 and TRBJ2-5; 7 bases line up with TRBD1. The CDR3 is 15 amino acids. Trimming removed 0 bases from V and 4 bases from J; junction bases left unmatched: 5. Germline-derived CDR1 and CDR2 are MGHRA and YSYEKL. CDR3 DNA sequence: TGCGCCAGCAGCCAAGATGCAGGGGGTGGAGAGACCCAGTACTTC. It is translated as CASSQDAGGGETQYF.

V gene TRBV6-1 combines with J gene TRBJ2-7, with 9 bases fitting TRBD2. This CDR3 contains 16 residues. Losses at the gene ends were 4 bases for V and 2 bases for J; bases not matched to a gene: 9. CDR1 MNHNS and CDR2 SASEGT come from the germline V gene. The CDR3 loop is CASSAGTLAGPYEQYF. The CDR3 DNA follows: TGTGCCAGCAGTGCGGGAACCCTAGCGGGACCCTACGAGCAGTACTTC.

The V gene is TRBV6-5, the J gene TRBJ2-7; 9 bases agree with TRBD1. Germline CDR1 is MNHEY and CDR2 is SVGAGI. The length of the CDR3 is 13 residues. Trimming took 4 bases from V and 2 from J; bases not matched to a gene: 0. Here the CDR3 DNA reads TGTGCCAGCAGTTGGACAGGGGCCTACGAGCAGTACTTC. Translating gives CASSWTGAYEQYF.

The V call is TRBV5-1, the J call TRBJ1-4, with 7 bases matching TRBD1. This CDR3 has 14 residues. Germline V lookup: CDR1 SGHRS, CDR2 YFSETQ. J gave up 4 bases and V 4 bases, and 4 bases lay outside the gene matches. CDR3: CASSQGQFNEKLFF. The CDR3 DNA reads as TGCGCCAGCAGCCAGGGACAGTTTAATGAAAAACTGTTTTTT.

The rearrangement links TRBV4-1 to TRBJ2-7; D gene ambiguous. The CDR3 covers 13 residues. The germline V gene encodes CDR1 MGHRA and CDR2 YSYEKL. The V end lost 1 base, the J end lost 3 bases, and 7 bases lay between the germline ends. For the CDR3, the DNA is TGCGCCAGCAGCCAAGCCCCGGGCTACGAGCAGTACTTC. Its protein product is CASSQAPGYEQYF.

The V and J genes are TRBV27 and TRBJ2-4; weak D call: TRBD1 (6 bases). The germline V gene encodes CDR1 MNHEY and CDR2 SMNVEV (reference sequence). The CDR3 runs to 15 residues. V lost 5 bases, J lost 0 bases, and 11 bases lay in between. The CDR3 nucleotides read TGTGCCAGCAGTAGGGACAACATAGCCAAAAACATTCAGTACTTC. Protein product: CASSRDNIAKNIQYF.

The chain combines TRBV19 with TRBJ2-1, with 9 bases matching TRBD2. V trimming: 5 bases; J trimming: 7 bases; junction bases outside the gene matches: 3. The CDR3 covers 13 residues. In germline, CDR1 is LNHDA, CDR2 SQIVND (reference sequence). CDR3 residues: CASSWAGGNEQFF. The CDR3 nucleotides are TGTGCCAGTAGTTGGGCGGGGGGGAATGAGCAGTTCTTC.

The chain uses TRBV5-1 and TRBJ1-2, with D tentatively TRBD1 (6 bases). Germline values: CDR1 SGHRS, CDR2 YFSETQ. The CDR3 has 14 amino acids. V lost 0 bases to trimming and J lost 6 bases, with 12 bases between them. CDR3 coding DNA: TGCGCCAGCAGCTTGGAACAGGGAACTGATGGCTACACCTTC. Amino acid sequence: CASSLEQGTDGYTF.

This chain connects TRBV14 to TRBJ2-3; TRBD2 is a possible D gene (5 bases). This CDR3 has 16 residues. CDR1 and CDR2 from the germline V gene are SGHDN and FVKESK. Trimming removed 4 bases from V and 4 bases from J, with 18 bases in between. The CDR3 nucleotides read TGTGCCAGCAGCCCTGGATTCCGTCTAGCCCCAGATACGCAGTATTTT. Translating it yields CASSPGFRLAPDTQYF.

The count of this clone is one. The rearrangement links TRBV5-1 to TRBJ1-2; the D is unclear. Germline lookup yields CDR1 SGHRS and CDR2 YFSETQ. This CDR3 comprises 15 residues. V lost 4 bases and J 4 bases, leaving 17 bases between the germline ends. The CDR3, as DNA: TGCGCCAGCAGCCCCGAGGGAGGCCCCGCCTATGGCTACACCTTC. This gives the protein CASSPEGGPAYGYTF.

This chain connects TRBV3-1 (or the pseudogene TRBV3-2) to TRBJ1-2; D is ambiguous. Germline CDR1 reads LGHDT; CDR2 reads YNNKEL (reference sequence). V lost 1 base and J 4 bases, leaving 7 bases between the germline ends. The CDR3 is 13 residues long. The CDR3 coding sequence is TGTGCCAGCAGCCAAGGCATTAGCTATGGCTACACCTTC. Translation gives CASSQGISYGYTF.

This chain links TRBV7-2 with TRBJ1-2, with D unclear. Germline V gene lookup returns CDR1 SGHTA and CDR2 FQGNSA. The CDR3 extends over 14 amino acids. Trimming stripped 0 bases from V and 4 bases from J, with 9 bases between. The CDR3 protein is CASSLASSSYGYTF. For the CDR3, the DNA is TGTGCCAGCAGCTTAGCAAGTAGCTCCTATGGCTACACCTTC.

The chain recombines TRBV6-5 with TRBJ1-2; no reliable D call. CDR1 is MNHEY, CDR2 SVGAGI, per germline. With 0 bases removed from V and 2 bases from J, the gap between germline ends came to 13 bases. The CDR3 is 16 residues long. Here the CDR3 DNA reads TGTGCCAGCAGTTACTCGAAATTTGCGGGGAACTATGGCTACACCTTC. Protein product: CASSYSKFAGNYGYTF.

This rearrangement joins TRBV19 to TRBJ1-4; TRBD1 matches at 11 bases. This CDR3 contains 16 residues. Per the germline V gene, CDR1 is LNHDA and CDR2 is SQIVND (reference sequence). Trimming at V came to 6 bases and at J to 6 bases, leaving 9 bases not matched to a gene. CDR3 DNA sequence: TGTGCCAGTAGCCCCTTATGGGGACAGGGGGATGAAAAACTGTTTTTT. It specifies CASSPLWGQGDEKLFF. Complete variable domain (other parts from reference TRBV19 and TRBJ1-4): DGGITQSPKYLFRKEGQNVTLSCEQNLNHDAMYWYRQDPGQGLRLIYYSQIVNDFQKGDIAEGYSVSREKKESFPLTVTSAQKNPTAFYLCASSPLWGQGDEKLFFGSGTQLSVL.